The subject of this entry is one TCR beta chain. This sample was taken from a study of T-cell reconstitution after alpha-beta-depleted transplantation in children. Germline-derived CDR1 and CDR2 are SGHVS and FNYEAQ. CDR3 length equals 16 residues. With V trimmed by 1 base and J by 2 bases, 6 bases remained unmatched. The TCRbeta library was prepared with unique molecular identifiers. In TCRdb, the PCR reads were re-called with MiXCR into one record per CDR3 protein. The sample holds about 900,000 distinct CDR3 sequences, around 30% seen once. The receptor comes from a boy in the first two years of life who had a stem cell transplant for SCID, so the T cells may come from the graft donor. Specimen: PBMCs, mostly from graft donor cells, collected 360 days after TCRalphabeta/CD19-depleted stem cell transplant. The V call is TRBV7-6, the J call TRBJ2-5, with 8 bases aligning to TRBD2. The CDR3 bases are TGTGCCAGCAGCTTAGTTGCGGGGGGCAAACAAGAGACCCAGTACTTC. Residues: CASSLVAGGKQETQYF.